These 26 T cell receptor beta chains originate from one sample sequenced in a study of T cell changes during pregnancy in multiple sclerosis. The protocol was immunoSEQ multiplex PCR, while the TCRdb copy is restricted to in-frame clones and leaves out a portion. The sample includes some 69,000 clones, 80% to 95% of them seen just once. The specimen comprised peripheral blood, sampled in the second trimester of pregnancy. The receptors here all came from a female donor in good health, enrolled as a control in a pregnancy study.

This clone appeared once. CDR3 loop: CSVDGGSYNEQFF. The CDR3 coding sequence is TGCAGCGTTGACGGGGGATCTTACAATGAGCAGTTCTTC. The V gene is TRBV29-1, the J gene TRBJ2-1; D is possibly TRBD2 (6 bases). The V end was cut by 3 bases, the J end by 4 bases, with 10 bases between. Germline V gene lookup returns CDR1 SQVTM and CDR2 ANQGSEA. This CDR3 contains 13 residues.

The rearrangement joins TRBV28 to TRBJ2-3; 7 bases align to TRBD2. With V trimmed by 8 bases and J by 2 bases, 7 bases remained unmatched. This CDR3 region has 14 residues. In germline, CDR1 is MDHEN, CDR2 SYDVKM. The chain's CDR3 is CASWKAGPTDTQYF. CDR3 bases: TGTGCCAGCTGGAAAGCGGGGCCCACAGATACGCAGTATTTT.

This chain joins TRBV6-5 and TRBJ2-2; D is possibly TRBD1 (5 bases). Germline V gives CDR1 MNHEY, CDR2 SVGAGI. V was shortened by 8 bases and J by 4 bases, with 17 bases between the two germline ends. CDR3 length: 15 amino acids. Here the CDR3 DNA reads TGTGCCAGCTCCGCGCGTCAGGGTCCCACCGGGGAGCTGTTTTTT. It yields the protein CASSARQGPTGELFF.

The chain links TRBV5-1 to TRBJ2-7; 9 bases are a match to TRBD1. The V segment lost 5 bases and the J segment 2 bases; nucleotides outside the gene matches: 8. The germline CDR1 and CDR2 sequences are SGHRS and YFSETQ. The CDR3 loop spans 15 amino acids. CDR3 sequence reads: CASRTPGQGTYEQYF. The CDR3 DNA reads TGCGCCAGCAGAACACCGGGACAGGGAACCTACGAGCAGTACTTC.

The chain has TRBV6-5 and TRBJ2-7, with 7 nucleotides matching TRBD1. The germline V gene encodes CDR1 MNHEY and CDR2 SVGAGI. V lost 0 bases, J lost 7 bases, and 6 bases stayed unmatched. The CDR3 consists of 14 residues. The CDR3 loop reads CASSYSDRALEQYF. DNA for the CDR3: TGTGCCAGCAGTTACTCCGACAGGGCTCTGGAGCAGTACTTC.

The rearrangement uses TRBV6-5 and TRBJ1-1; maybe TRBD1 (5 bases). Germline assignment: CDR1 MNHEY and CDR2 SVGAGI. Trimming removed 8 bases at V and 1 base at J, with 11 bases between. The CDR3 covers 13 residues. The CDR3 DNA sequence: TGTGCCAGCGGCGGGGCGGAGAACACTGAAGCTTTCTTT. The encoded protein is CASGGAENTEAFF.

The chain joins TRBV5-4 to TRBJ1-1; the match to TRBD1 covers 7 bases. CDR3 length: 17 amino acids. Germline CDR1 is SGHNT and CDR2 is YYREEE (reference sequence). V lost 1 base to trimming and J lost 2 bases; unmatched junction nucleotides: 11. The CDR3 loop reads CASSLLDRPSRNTEAFF. In DNA form, the CDR3 reads TGTGCCAGCAGCTTGTTGGACAGGCCCAGTAGAAACACTGAAGCTTTCTTT.

This rearrangement joins TRBV19 to TRBJ2-1; D call uncertain. The CDR3 extends over 11 amino acids. V lost 2 bases, J lost 8 bases, and 4 bases lay in between. CDR1 and CDR2 from the germline V gene are LNHDA and SQIVND (reference sequence). As DNA, the CDR3 is TGTGCCAGTAGTATAAGCCATGAGCAGTTCTTC. As protein: CASSISHEQFF.

This clone occurred once. The rearrangement links TRBV7-2 to TRBJ2-3, with 7 bases fitting TRBD1. J lost 1 base, V lost 3 bases, and 4 bases had no gene match. The V gene's germline CDR1 is SGHTA and CDR2 FQGNSA. The CDR3 has 15 amino acids. The CDR3 bases are TGTGCCAGCAGCTTTAGGGGGCTAGGCACAGATACGCAGTATTTT. Amino acids: CASSFRGLGTDTQYF.

This clone was picked up a small number of times. The chain carries TRBV2 and TRBJ1-4; no clear D gene. Germline V gene sequence: CDR1 SNHLY, CDR2 FYNNEI. Trimming took off 7 bases at V and 7 bases at J, with 13 bases between the two ends. CDR3 size: 13 residues. The CDR3 coding sequence is TGTGCCAGCATGGGTCGAGGATCTGAAAAACTGTTTTTT. Translated, it gives CASMGRGSEKLFF. The full variable domain, its missing parts supplied by reference TRBV2 and TRBJ1-4, is EPEVTQTPSHQVTQMGQEVILRCVPISNHLYFYWYRQILGQKVEFLVSFYNNEISEKSEIFDDQFSVERPDGSNFTLKIRSTKLEDSAMYFCASMGRGSEKLFFGSGTQLSVL.

This chain joins TRBV19 and TRBJ2-7; the D is unclear. CDR1 and CDR2 (germline): LNHDA, SQIVND (reference sequence). V was cut by 5 bases and J by 3 bases, with 20 bases left in between. The CDR3 extends over 16 amino acids. CDR3 residues: CASSPSETSVLYEQYF. The CDR3 DNA sequence: TGTGCCAGTAGTCCCTCAGAAACAAGTGTTCTCTACGAGCAGTACTTC.

The genes are TRBV9 and TRBJ2-3; 15 bases match TRBD2. In germline, CDR1 is SGDLS, CDR2 YYNGEE. This CDR3 has 18 amino acids. The V gene end was trimmed by 4 bases and the J gene end by 0 bases; junction bases not matched to a gene: 6. CDR3 nucleotide sequence: TGTGCCAGCAGCTCCGGACTAGCGGGGGGGTTAAGCACAGATACGCAGTATTTT. Protein product: CASSSGLAGGLSTDTQYF.

The V and J genes are TRBV4-1 and TRBJ2-1; 9 bases fit TRBD1. CDR3 size: 16 residues. The germline V gene encodes CDR1 MGHRA and CDR2 YSYEKL. J gave up 8 bases and V 3 bases, and 11 bases lay outside the gene matches. CDR3 in DNA: TGCGCCAGCAGCCAGGCCCCGGGACAGGGTCGCGATGAGCAGTTCTTC. The encoded protein is CASSQAPGQGRDEQFF.

In regard to this clone: Additional DNA sequences in this sample encode the identical CDR3. The rearrangement joins TRBV6-1 to TRBJ2-7; D remains unclear. The V end lost 11 bases, the J end lost 4 bases, and 12 bases lay between the germline ends. The length of the CDR3 is 11 residues. Germline lookup yields CDR1 MNHNS and CDR2 SASEGT. CDR3 DNA sequence: TGTGCCGGCCGAACCGATTACGAGCAGTACTTC. The encoded protein is CAGRTDYEQYF.

V and J are TRBV5-1 and TRBJ2-2; D might be TRBD2 (6 bases). This CDR3 contains 14 residues. Trimming took off 5 bases at V and 2 bases at J, with 10 bases between the two ends. CDR1 and CDR2 from the germline V gene are SGHRS and YFSETQ. CDR3 loop: CASSWDFNTGELFF. The CDR3 DNA follows: TGCGCCAGCAGTTGGGACTTCAACACCGGGGAGCTGTTTTTT.

V is TRBV19 and J is TRBJ1-2, with a possible D match to TRBD1 (5 bases). Germline CDR1 reads LNHDA; CDR2 reads SQIVND (reference sequence). CDR3 length equals 15 residues. Trimming stripped 3 bases from V and 0 bases from J, with 11 bases between. CDR3 residues: CASSMGQGPNYGYTF. The CDR3 coding sequence is TGTGCCAGTAGTATGGGCCAGGGTCCTAACTATGGCTACACCTTC.

The gene calls are TRBV30 and TRBJ1-3; perhaps TRBD1 as D (5 bases). V lost 6 bases, J lost 3 bases, and 15 bases lay in between. The germline V gene encodes CDR1 GTSNPN and CDR2 SVGIG (reference sequence). The CDR3 runs 14 residues. The CDR3 protein is CACLRGGFGNTIYF. The CDR3 region has the DNA TGTGCCTGTCTCCGCGGGGGTTTTGGAAACACCATATATTTT.

The chain employs TRBV6-5 and TRBJ2-3; 9 bases line up with TRBD1. V lost 6 bases to trimming and J lost 5 bases; unmatched junction nucleotides: 6. Germline values: CDR1 MNHEY, CDR2 SVGAGI. This CDR3 contains 14 residues. The CDR3 sequence is CASRQQGAGDTQYF. CDR3 in DNA: TGTGCCAGCAGACAACAGGGGGCAGGAGATACGCAGTATTTT.

The chain carries TRBV6-1 and TRBJ1-5; 9 bases line up with TRBD1. Germline lookup yields CDR1 MNHNS and CDR2 SASEGT. V was pared by 4 bases and J by 7 bases, with 5 bases of the junction left unmatched. The CDR3 loop spans 14 amino acids. The CDR3 sequence is CASSVGTGSQPQHF. The CDR3, as DNA: TGTGCCAGCAGTGTGGGGACAGGGTCGCAGCCCCAGCATTTT.

This sequence joins TRBV6-1 and TRBJ2-7; D is uncertain. The CDR3 length is 15 residues. V lost 2 bases and J lost 2, with 13 bases in between. Germline V gene data show CDR1 as MNHNS and CDR2 as SASEGT. CDR3: CASSESLWAAYEQYF. CDR3 in DNA: TGTGCCAGCAGTGAAAGTCTCTGGGCCGCCTACGAGCAGTACTTC.

The chain employs TRBV5-4 and TRBJ2-3; TRBD1 matches 9 bases. Germline CDR1 reads SGHNT; CDR2 reads YYREEE (reference sequence). Trimming took 4 bases from V and 1 from J; bases not matched to a gene: 7. There are 16 residues in the CDR3. CDR3 protein: CASSIGGQGRTDTQYF. The CDR3 coding sequence is TGTGCCAGCAGCATTGGGGGACAGGGACGCACAGATACGCAGTATTTT.

This chain connects TRBV6-4 to TRBJ2-1; 9 bases align to TRBD1. Trimming cost V 3 bases and J 8 bases; bases outside gene matches: 5. The length of the CDR3 is 14 residues. Germline CDR1 MRHNA, CDR2 SNTAGT. Written as DNA, the CDR3 is TGTGCCAGCAGTGAACAGGGGGCAGGAGATGAGCAGTTCTTC. Encoded protein: CASSEQGAGDEQFF.

V usage is TRBV6-4 and J usage is TRBJ2-3; perhaps TRBD2 as D (6 bases). The CDR3 spans 15 residues. Trimming took off 0 bases at V and 4 bases at J, with 11 bases between the two ends. Per the germline V gene, CDR1 is MRHNA and CDR2 is SNTAGT. The CDR3 loop reads CASSDSFGSSDTQYF. The CDR3 DNA sequence: TGTGCCAGCAGTGACTCGTTCGGGAGCTCAGATACGCAGTATTTT.

This sequence joins TRBV5-1 and TRBJ2-7, with TRBD1 matching over 7 bases. The CDR3 extends over 11 amino acids. The germline V gene encodes CDR1 SGHRS and CDR2 YFSETQ. The trim removed 7 bases at V and 3 bases at J, leaving 1 base unmatched. The CDR3 bases are TGCGCCAGCCGACAGGGCTACGAGCAGTACTTC. Translation: CASRQGYEQYF. Using reference TRBV5-1 and TRBJ2-7 for the parts outside the CDR3, the full variable domain is KAGVTQTPRYLIKTRGQQVTLSCSPISGHRSVSWYQQTPGQGLQFLFEYFSETQRNKGNFPGRFSGRQFSNSRSEMNVSTLELGDSALYLCASRQGYEQYFGPGTRLTVT.

The chain recombines TRBV27 with TRBJ2-3; 9 bases fit TRBD1. Germline V gene lookup returns CDR1 MNHEY and CDR2 SMNVEV (reference sequence). CDR3 length: 19 residues. V shed 2 bases and J 2 bases; nucleotides not matched to a gene: 14. The CDR3, as DNA: TGTGCCAGCAGTTTAACTAGACTCCCCCGGGACAGGGACACAGATACGCAGTATTTT. As protein: CASSLTRLPRDRDTDTQYF.

The V gene is TRBV6-5, the J gene TRBJ1-2, with 9 bases that match TRBD1. The CDR3 spans 14 residues. Germline V gene lookup returns CDR1 MNHEY and CDR2 SVGAGI. J was trimmed by 4 bases and V by 5 bases; bases with no gene match: 5. CDR3 nucleotides: TGTGCCAGCAGTATACAGGGGGCTCCCTATGGCTACACCTTC. It is translated as CASSIQGAPYGYTF.